These T cell receptor beta chains were read from a single sample in a study of blood T cell repertoires in COVID-19. Some clones are missing from TCRdb's copy, which holds only in-frame ones; the method was immunoSEQ multiplex PCR. The table includes about 230,000 clones, approximately 87% detected once. The specimen was peripheral blood. Source of these receptors: a woman in her sixties or seventies with active or convalescent COVID-19. Both conserved end residues are part of each CDR3. A D gene is named only where the DNA matches it firmly. Part of the rows lack a size; the others show once, few, many or a class for expanded clones.

>TRBV21-1|TRBJ1-2|NA|NA
CASSKALTGDLGYTF
TGTGCCAGCAGCAAAGCCCTGACAGGGGATCTTGGCTACACCTTC
>TRBV6-2/TRBV6-3|TRBJ2-3|NA|TRBD2
CASSLRTSGGLTGTDTQYF
TGTGCCAGCAGTCTTAGGACTAGCGGGGGGTTGACTGGGACAGATACGCAGTATTTT
>TRBV3-1/TRBV3-2|TRBJ2-3|once|NA
CASSPWTDASADTQYF
TGTGCCAGCAGCCCTTGGACAGACGCCTCGGCAGATACGCAGTATTTT
>TRBV4-1|TRBJ1-5|NA|NA
CASSQMGLSNQPQHF
TGCGCCAGCAGCCAAATGGGCCTTAGCAATCAGCCCCAGCATTTT
>TRBV30|TRBJ1-2|NA|NA
CAGGMGSGSYGYTF
TGTGCCGGGGGGATGGGTTCAGGTTCCTATGGCTACACCTTC
>TRBV11-3|TRBJ2-1|NA|TRBD2
CASSFLAGAYNEQFF
TGTGCCAGCAGCTTCCTGGCGGGAGCATACAATGAGCAGTTCTTC
>TRBV15|TRBJ1-3|NA|NA
CAIQQNSGNTIYF
TGTGCCATACAACAGAACTCTGGAAACACCATATATTTT
>TRBV6-5|TRBJ1-2|NA|NA
CASSPGRPGYGYTF
TGTGCCAGCAGTCCCGGGCGGCCGGGGTATGGCTACACCTTC
>TRBV3-1/TRBV3-2|TRBJ1-2|NA|TRBD1
CASRGQGISGYTF
TGTGCCAGCAGGGGACAGGGGATTTCTGGCTACACCTTC
>TRBV3-1/TRBV3-2|TRBJ2-3|NA|TRBD2
CASSQAASGSYATDTQYF
TGTGCCAGCAGCCAAGCGGCTAGCGGGAGTTATGCCACAGATACGCAGTATTTT
>TRBV10-3|TRBJ2-1|NA|NA
CAIRSGLSSYNEQFF
TGTGCCATACGTAGCGGTTTGAGCTCCTACAATGAGCAGTTCTTC
>TRBV6-2/TRBV6-3|TRBJ2-2|NA|NA
CASSLVGGAPGELFF
TGTGCCAGCAGCCTAGTAGGCGGAGCGCCCGGGGAGCTGTTTTTT
>TRBV5-4|TRBJ2-5|few|TRBD1
CASSFQGAETQYF
TGTGCCAGCAGCTTTCAGGGGGCGGAGACCCAGTACTTC
>TRBV7-9|TRBJ1-1|few|NA
CASSLGLAASNTEAFF
TGTGCCAGCAGCTTAGGACTCGCAGCTTCGAACACTGAAGCTTTCTTT